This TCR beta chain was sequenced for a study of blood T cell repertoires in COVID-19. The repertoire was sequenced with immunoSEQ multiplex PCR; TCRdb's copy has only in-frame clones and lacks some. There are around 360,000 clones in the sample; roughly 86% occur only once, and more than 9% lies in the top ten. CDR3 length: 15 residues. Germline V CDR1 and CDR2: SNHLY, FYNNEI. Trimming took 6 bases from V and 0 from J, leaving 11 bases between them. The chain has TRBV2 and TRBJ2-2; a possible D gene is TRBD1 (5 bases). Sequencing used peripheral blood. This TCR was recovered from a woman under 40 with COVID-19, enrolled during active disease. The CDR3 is CASRGDSSNTGELFF. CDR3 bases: TGTGCCAGCAGGGGTGACAGTTCGAACACCGGGGAGCTGTTTTTT. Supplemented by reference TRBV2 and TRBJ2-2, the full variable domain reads EPEVTQTPSHQVTQMGQEVILRCVPISNHLYFYWYRQILGQKVEFLVSFYNNEISEKSEIFDDQFSVERPDGSNFTLKIRSTKLEDSAMYFCASRGDSSNTGELFFGEGSRLTVL.